The 19 T cell receptor beta chains below all came from one sample that was sequenced in a study of CD4 T cells in relation to SARS-CoV-2 and coronaviruses. These receptors have no identified antigens. The assay was immunoSEQ multiplex PCR, and TCRdb's table has in-frame clones only and misses some. The sample lists 25,000 to 30,000 clones, 74% seen once, with approximately 20% in the top ten. Unexposed donor CD4+ T cells date from about 2011-2018, before the COVID-19 pandemic. Isolation of CD4+ T cells took place after less than 13 days in culture. The sequenced material came from CD4+ T cells from PBMCs, cultured in vitro. These TCRs come from a human donor in good health.

The chain recombines TRBV7-8 with TRBJ2-2; the match to TRBD2 covers 8 bases. The V gene end was trimmed by 5 bases and the J gene end by 5 bases; junction bases not matched to a gene: 10. CDR1 and CDR2 from the germline V gene are SGHVS and FQNEAQ. The CDR3 is 16 amino acids. The CDR3 DNA sequence: TGTGCCAGCAGCCCCCCTCGCGGGAGGATAACCGGGGAGCTGTTTTTT. This codes for CASSPPRGRITGELFF.

This chain uses TRBV10-2 with TRBJ2-2, with 12 bases matching TRBD2. Germline V gene sequence: CDR1 WSHSY, CDR2 SAAADI. J lost 1 base, V lost 6 bases, and 12 bases had no gene match. CDR3 length: 19 amino acids. The CDR3 DNA follows: TGCGCCAGCAGGTCGTCGAGACTAGCGGGAGAAGAGAACACCGGGGAGCTGTTTTTT. Amino acid sequence: CASRSSRLAGEENTGELFF.

This clone was counted between two and nine times. The chain has TRBV12-5 and TRBJ2-1; possibly TRBD1 for D (6 bases). CDR3 length: 17 amino acids. The germline CDR1 and CDR2 sequences are LGHNT and FRNRAP. V was pared by 1 base and J by 1 base, with 14 bases between. Written as DNA, the CDR3 is TGTGCTAGTGGTTTGGGAAGGGACACAGCATCCTACAATGAGCAGTTCTTC. Its translation: CASGLGRDTASYNEQFF.

V and J are TRBV2 and TRBJ1-6, with D unclear. The CDR3 runs 14 residues. Germline V gene sequence: CDR1 SNHLY, CDR2 FYNNEI. The V and J ends lost 5 bases and 8 bases respectively, with 13 bases between them. The CDR3 region is CASSPTPPYSPLHF. CDR3 nucleotides: TGTGCCAGCAGTCCGACACCACCGTATTCACCCCTCCACTTT.

This clone was detected a few times. The chain is built from TRBV9 and TRBJ1-1, with TRBD1 as a possible D gene (5 bases). The CDR3 spans 15 residues. The germline CDR1 and CDR2 sequences are SGDLS and YYNGEE. V was cut by 0 bases and J by 10 bases, with 19 bases left in between. The CDR3 DNA sequence: TGTGCCAGCAGCGTAGTTGATAGCCAGGGATCTGTAGCTTTCTTT. This codes for CASSVVDSQGSVAFF.

The chain is built from TRBV24-1 and TRBJ2-2; TRBD1 matches at 10 bases. Germline CDR1 reads KGHDR; CDR2 reads SFDVKD. The CDR3 is made up of 18 amino acids. Losses at the gene ends were 4 bases for V and 6 bases for J; bases not matched to a gene: 13. This CDR3 is CATSERGYGTGDAGELFF. CDR3 DNA sequence: TGTGCCACCAGTGAAAGGGGCTACGGGACAGGGGATGCCGGGGAGCTGTTTTTT.

This clone has more than one count but fewer than ten. The chain is built from TRBV7-9 and TRBJ1-2; weak D call: TRBD1 (5 bases). The CDR3 sequence is 16 residues long. CDR1 and CDR2 (germline): SEHNR, FQNEAQ (reference sequence). V lost 1 base to trimming and J lost 2 bases, with 14 bases between them. CDR3 DNA sequence: TGTGCCAGCAGCTTAGACCGGGACCGAAAGAACTATGGCTACACCTTC. Translated: CASSLDRDRKNYGYTF.

The rearrangement uses TRBV11-2 and TRBJ2-7; either TRBD1 or TRBD2 may fit D (6 bases each). With 0 bases removed from V and 3 bases from J, the gap between germline ends came to 18 bases. CDR1 and CDR2 from the germline V gene are SGHAT and FQNNGV. The CDR3 consists of 17 residues. CDR3 in amino acids: CASSLDMWGAGSYEQYF. The CDR3 nucleotides are TGTGCCAGCAGCTTAGACATGTGGGGGGCAGGTAGCTACGAGCAGTACTTC. Full variable domain (rest looked up from reference TRBV11-2 and TRBJ2-7): EAGVAQSPRYKIIEKRQSVAFWCNPISGHATLYWYQQILGQGPKLLIQFQNNGVVDDSQLPKDRFSAERLKGVDSTLKIQPAKLEDSAVYLCASSLDMWGAGSYEQYFGPGTRLTVT.

The V call is TRBV30, the J call TRBJ2-3; D is unclear. The CDR3 sequence is 13 residues long. The germline V and J ends were trimmed by 0 bases and 7 bases, with 11 bases remaining between them. The germline gives CDR1 GTSNPN, CDR2 SVGIG (reference sequence). The CDR3 is CAWSVGRSYTQYF. CDR3 nucleotide sequence: TGTGCCTGGAGTGTAGGCAGGTCATATACGCAGTATTTT.

J is TRBJ1-2 and V is TRBV2, with 10 nucleotides matching TRBD1. The V gene's germline CDR1 is SNHLY and CDR2 FYNNEI. CDR3 size: 13 residues. V shed 5 bases, J shed 7 bases, and the junction held 4 bases outside the gene matches. The CDR3 bases are TGTGCCAGCAGTCAGGACAGGGGGTTTGGCTACACCTTC. Translating it yields CASSQDRGFGYTF.

The chain combines TRBV18 with TRBJ1-1; D is ambiguous. Per the germline V gene, CDR1 is KGHSH and CDR2 is LQKENI. The V gene lost 3 bases and the J gene lost 4 bases, with 12 bases spanning the gap. CDR3 length: 14 amino acids. This chain's CDR3 is CASSPSGLGTEAFF. The CDR3 bases are TGTGCCAGCTCACCGAGTGGGTTGGGCACTGAAGCTTTCTTT.

The chain couples TRBV4-3 to TRBJ2-5; TRBD1 aligns across 8 bases. The CDR3 is 15 residues long. J lost 5 bases, V lost 4 bases, and 9 bases had no gene match. The germline V gene encodes CDR1 LGHNA and CDR2 YSLEER. The CDR3 region has the DNA TGCGCCAGCAGCCCCGACAGGGGAGAGTGGGAGACCCAGTACTTC. Protein sequence: CASSPDRGEWETQYF.

The chain couples TRBV6-2 or TRBV6-3 to TRBJ2-1, with TRBD2 as a possible D gene (6 bases). Per germline, CDR1 MNHEY and CDR2 SVGEGT. V dropped 6 bases and J dropped 7 bases, with 13 bases sitting between them. The CDR3 extends over 13 amino acids. The CDR3 DNA reads TGTGCCAGCAGCTTTTGGAGGGATAATGAGCAGTTCTTC. Translating gives CASSFWRDNEQFF.

V gene TRBV4-3 combines with J gene TRBJ2-1; 9 positions agree with TRBD2. The V gene end was trimmed by 1 base and the J gene end by 9 bases; junction bases not matched to a gene: 7. CDR3 length: 15 residues. The germline CDR1 and CDR2 sequences are LGHNA and YSLEER. As DNA, the CDR3 is TGCGCCAGCAGCCAAGCCCTGGGACTAGCAGGTGAGCAGTTCTTC. Amino acids: CASSQALGLAGEQFF.

The chain carries TRBV11-3 and TRBJ2-1, with TRBD1 matching 12 bases. Germline V gives CDR1 SGHNT, CDR2 YENEEA. Losses at the gene ends were 6 bases for V and 8 bases for J; bases not matched to a gene: 5. CDR3 length: 14 amino acids. DNA of the CDR3: TGTGCCAGCAGGAAGGGACAGGGGGCGGATGAGCAGTTCTTC. Translating gives CASRKGQGADEQFF.

This chain joins TRBV9 and TRBJ1-4; D is unresolved. Trimming cost V 0 bases and J 3 bases, with 9 bases left between them. The CDR3 covers 15 residues. Germline V gene data show CDR1 as SGDLS and CDR2 as YYNGEE. The CDR3 region is CASSVVEGPNEKLFF. The DNA of the CDR3 is TGTGCCAGCAGCGTAGTCGAGGGTCCTAATGAAAAACTGTTTTTT.

The V and J genes are TRBV29-1 and TRBJ1-1; a possible D gene is TRBD1 (5 bases). Germline lookup yields CDR1 SQVTM and CDR2 ANQGSEA. V lost 7 bases, J lost 6 bases, and 15 bases lay in between. The length of the CDR3 is 12 residues. The CDR3 loop reads CSAGGGVPEAFF. CDR3 bases: TGCAGCGCCGGGGGGGGAGTCCCTGAAGCTTTCTTT.

This clone has more than one count but fewer than ten. The gene calls are TRBV5-5 and TRBJ2-5, with 7 bases aligning to TRBD2. The V gene end was trimmed by 4 bases and the J gene end by 4 bases; junction bases not matched to a gene: 16. The length of the CDR3 is 17 residues. Germline V gene data show CDR1 as SGHKS and CDR2 as YYEKEE (reference sequence). In DNA, the CDR3 is TGTGCCAGCAGCACCGCCCGGGGTTTTACTAGCGCAGAGACCCAGTACTTC. Translating it yields CASSTARGFTSAETQYF.

The chain has TRBV7-2 and TRBJ1-3, with TRBD1 matching over 7 bases. V shed 6 bases, J shed 1 base, and the junction held 6 bases outside the gene matches. Germline loops: CDR1 SGHTA, CDR2 FQGNSA. The CDR3 is 15 amino acids. The chain's CDR3 is CASRDRDRSGNTIYF. The CDR3 nucleotides are TGTGCCAGCAGGGACCGGGACAGATCTGGAAACACCATATATTTT.